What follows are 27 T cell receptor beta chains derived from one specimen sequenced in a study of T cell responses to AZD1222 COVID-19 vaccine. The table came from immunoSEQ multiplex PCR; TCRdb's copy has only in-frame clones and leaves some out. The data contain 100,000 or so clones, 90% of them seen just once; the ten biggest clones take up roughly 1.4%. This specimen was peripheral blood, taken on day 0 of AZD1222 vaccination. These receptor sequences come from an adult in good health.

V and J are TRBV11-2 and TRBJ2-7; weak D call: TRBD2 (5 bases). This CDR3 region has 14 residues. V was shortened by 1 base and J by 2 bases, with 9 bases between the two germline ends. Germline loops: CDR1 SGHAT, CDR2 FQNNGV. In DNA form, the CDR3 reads TGTGCCAGCAGCTTAGCGGGATCCACCTACGAGCAGTACTTC. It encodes CASSLAGSTYEQYF.

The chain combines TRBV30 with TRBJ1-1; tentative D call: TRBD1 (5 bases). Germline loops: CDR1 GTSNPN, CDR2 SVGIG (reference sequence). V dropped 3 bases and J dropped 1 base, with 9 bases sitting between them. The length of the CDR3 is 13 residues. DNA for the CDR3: TGTGCCTGGAGAGCGACAGCGAACACTGAAGCTTTCTTT. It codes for CAWRATANTEAFF.

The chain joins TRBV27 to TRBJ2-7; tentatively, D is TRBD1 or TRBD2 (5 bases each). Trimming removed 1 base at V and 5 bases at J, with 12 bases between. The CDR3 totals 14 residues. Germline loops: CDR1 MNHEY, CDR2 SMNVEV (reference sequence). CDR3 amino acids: CASSLWQGRNEQYF. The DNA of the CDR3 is TGTGCCAGCAGTTTATGGCAGGGACGGAACGAGCAGTACTTC.

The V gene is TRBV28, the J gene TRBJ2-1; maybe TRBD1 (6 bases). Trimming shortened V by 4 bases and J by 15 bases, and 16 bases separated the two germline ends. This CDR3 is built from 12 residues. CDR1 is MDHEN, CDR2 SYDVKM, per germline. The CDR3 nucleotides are TGTGCCAGCAGTTCCACAGGGAGCCTGGGGTTCTTC. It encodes CASSSTGSLGFF. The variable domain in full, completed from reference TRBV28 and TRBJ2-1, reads DVKVTQSSRYLVKRTGEKVFLECVQDMDHENMFWYRQDPGLGLRLIYFSYDVKMKEKGDIPEGYSVSREKKERFSLILESASTNQTSMYLCASSSTGSLGFFGPGTRLTVL.

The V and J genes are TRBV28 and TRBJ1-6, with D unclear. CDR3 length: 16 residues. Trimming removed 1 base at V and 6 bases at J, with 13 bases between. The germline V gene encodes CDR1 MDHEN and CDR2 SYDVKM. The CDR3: CASSLSPDQTNSPLHF. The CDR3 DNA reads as TGTGCCAGCAGTTTATCGCCCGACCAAACTAATTCACCCCTCCACTTT.

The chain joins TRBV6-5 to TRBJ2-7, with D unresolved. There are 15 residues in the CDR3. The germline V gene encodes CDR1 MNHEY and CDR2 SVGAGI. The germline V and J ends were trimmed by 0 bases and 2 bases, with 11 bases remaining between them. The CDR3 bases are TGTGCCAGCAGTTACTCGACACGCCAAGCCTACGAGCAGTACTTC. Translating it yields CASSYSTRQAYEQYF.

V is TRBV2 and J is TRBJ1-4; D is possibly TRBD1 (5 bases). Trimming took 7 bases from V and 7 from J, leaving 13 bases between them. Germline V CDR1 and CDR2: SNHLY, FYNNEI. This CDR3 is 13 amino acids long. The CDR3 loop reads CASIRGVGEKLFF. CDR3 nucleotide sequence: TGTGCCAGCATAAGGGGTGTCGGTGAAAAACTGTTTTTT.

CDR3 region: CASSLAAGTSGEETQYF. The CDR3 DNA follows: TGCGCCAGCAGCTTGGCCGCGGGGACTAGCGGGGAAGAGACCCAGTACTTC. The genes are TRBV5-1 and TRBJ2-5; 13 bases line up with TRBD2. The CDR3 totals 17 residues. Trimming at V came to 0 bases and at J to 3 bases, leaving 5 bases not matched to a gene. CDR1 is SGHRS and CDR2 is YFSETQ in the germline V gene.

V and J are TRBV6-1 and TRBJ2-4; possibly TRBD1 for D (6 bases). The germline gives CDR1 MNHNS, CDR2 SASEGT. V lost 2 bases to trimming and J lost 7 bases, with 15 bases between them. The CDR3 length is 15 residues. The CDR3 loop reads CASSESLGGLNIQYF. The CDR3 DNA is TGTGCCAGCAGTGAAAGCTTAGGGGGTCTGAACATTCAGTACTTC.

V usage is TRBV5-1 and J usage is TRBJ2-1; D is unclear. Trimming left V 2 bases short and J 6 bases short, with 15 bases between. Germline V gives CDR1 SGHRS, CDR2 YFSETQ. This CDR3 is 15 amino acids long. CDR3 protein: CASSLETPLVNEQFF. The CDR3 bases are TGCGCCAGCAGCTTAGAGACTCCGCTAGTCAATGAGCAGTTCTTC.

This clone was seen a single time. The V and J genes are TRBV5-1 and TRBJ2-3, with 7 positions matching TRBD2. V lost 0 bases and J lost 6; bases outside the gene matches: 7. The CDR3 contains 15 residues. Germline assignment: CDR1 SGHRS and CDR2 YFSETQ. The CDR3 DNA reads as TGCGCCAGCAGCTTGGAAGCAGCGGGGCTCGATACGCAGTATTTT. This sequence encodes CASSLEAAGLDTQYF.

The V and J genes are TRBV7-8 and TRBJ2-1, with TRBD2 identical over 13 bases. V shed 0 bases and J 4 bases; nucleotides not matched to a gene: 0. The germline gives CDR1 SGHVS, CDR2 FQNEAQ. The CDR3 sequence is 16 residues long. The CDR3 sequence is CASSLAGLAGYNEQFF. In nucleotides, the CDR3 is TGTGCCAGCAGCTTAGCGGGACTAGCGGGGTACAATGAGCAGTTCTTC.

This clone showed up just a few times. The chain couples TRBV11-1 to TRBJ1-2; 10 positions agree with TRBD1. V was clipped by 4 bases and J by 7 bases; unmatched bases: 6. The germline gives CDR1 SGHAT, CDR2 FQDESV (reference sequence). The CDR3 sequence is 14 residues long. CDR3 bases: TGTGCCAGCAGCTCGTACCGGGACAGGGGTGGCTACACCTTC. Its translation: CASSSYRDRGGYTF.

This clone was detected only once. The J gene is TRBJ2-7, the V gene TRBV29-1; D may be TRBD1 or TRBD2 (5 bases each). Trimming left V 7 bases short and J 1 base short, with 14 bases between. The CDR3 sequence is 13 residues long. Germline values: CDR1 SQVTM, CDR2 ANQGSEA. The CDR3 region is CSAGAGLSYEQYF. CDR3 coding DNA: TGCAGCGCTGGGGCGGGTCTGTCCTACGAGCAGTACTTC.

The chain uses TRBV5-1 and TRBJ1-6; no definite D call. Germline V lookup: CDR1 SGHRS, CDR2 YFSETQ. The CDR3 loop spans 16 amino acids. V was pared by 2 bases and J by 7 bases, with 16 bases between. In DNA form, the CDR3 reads TGCGCCAGCAGCTTTGCGGGCCCCCCGGGGAATTCACCCCTCCACTTT. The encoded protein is CASSFAGPPGNSPLHF.

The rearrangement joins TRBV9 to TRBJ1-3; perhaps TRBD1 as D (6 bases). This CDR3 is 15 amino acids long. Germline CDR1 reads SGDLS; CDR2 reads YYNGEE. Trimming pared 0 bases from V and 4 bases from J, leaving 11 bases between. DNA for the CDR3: TGTGCCAGCAGCGTAGTACCGGGGGGCGGAAACACCATATATTTT. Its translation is CASSVVPGGGNTIYF.

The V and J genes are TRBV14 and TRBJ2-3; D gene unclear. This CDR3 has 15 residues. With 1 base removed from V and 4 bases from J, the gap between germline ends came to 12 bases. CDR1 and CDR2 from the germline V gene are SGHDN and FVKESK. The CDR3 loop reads CASSQVRVGADTQYF. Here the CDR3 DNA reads TGTGCCAGCAGCCAAGTACGTGTCGGCGCAGATACGCAGTATTTT. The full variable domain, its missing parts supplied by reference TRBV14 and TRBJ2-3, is EAGVTQFPSHSVIEKGQTVTLRCDPISGHDNLYWYRRVMGKEIKFLLHFVKESKQDESGMPNNRFLAERTGGTYSTLKVQPAELEDSGVYFCASSQVRVGADTQYFGPGTRLTVL.

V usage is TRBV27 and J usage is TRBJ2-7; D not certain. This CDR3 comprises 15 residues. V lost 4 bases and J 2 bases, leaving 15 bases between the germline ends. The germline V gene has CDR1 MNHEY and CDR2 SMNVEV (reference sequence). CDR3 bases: TGTGCCAGCAGTTCACTCACCGCCCTAGCCTACGAGCAGTACTTC. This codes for CASSSLTALAYEQYF.

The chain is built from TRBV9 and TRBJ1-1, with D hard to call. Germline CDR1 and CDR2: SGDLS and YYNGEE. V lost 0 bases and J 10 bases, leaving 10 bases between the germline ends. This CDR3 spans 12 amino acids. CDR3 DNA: TGTGCCAGCAGCGTAGACACCCCCTCAGCTTTCTTT. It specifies CASSVDTPSAFF.

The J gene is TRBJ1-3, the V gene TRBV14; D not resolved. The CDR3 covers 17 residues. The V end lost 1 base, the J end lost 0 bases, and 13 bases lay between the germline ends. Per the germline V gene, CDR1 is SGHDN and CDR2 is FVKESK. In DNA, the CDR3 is TGTGCCAGCAGCCAAGCGGTAACGGAAAGCTCTGGAAACACCATATATTTT. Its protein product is CASSQAVTESSGNTIYF.

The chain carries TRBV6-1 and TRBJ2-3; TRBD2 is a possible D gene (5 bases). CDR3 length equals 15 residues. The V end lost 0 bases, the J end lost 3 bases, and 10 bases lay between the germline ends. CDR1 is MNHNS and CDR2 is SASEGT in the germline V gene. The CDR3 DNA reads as TGTGCCAGCAGTGAAGCTCCCGGGGAGACAGATACGCAGTATTTT. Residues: CASSEAPGETDTQYF.

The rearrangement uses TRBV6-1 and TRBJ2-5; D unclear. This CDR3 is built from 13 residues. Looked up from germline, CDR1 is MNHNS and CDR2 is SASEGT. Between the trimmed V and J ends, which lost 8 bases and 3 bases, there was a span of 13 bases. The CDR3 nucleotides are TGTGCCAGCTGTCAAGCTTGGAAAGAGACCCAGTACTTC. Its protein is CASCQAWKETQYF.

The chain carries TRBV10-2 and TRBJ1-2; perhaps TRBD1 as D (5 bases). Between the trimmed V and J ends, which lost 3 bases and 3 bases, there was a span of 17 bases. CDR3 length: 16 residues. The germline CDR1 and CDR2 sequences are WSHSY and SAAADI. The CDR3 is CASSDRDPTSHYGYTF. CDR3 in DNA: TGCGCCAGCAGTGACCGGGACCCAACCAGCCACTATGGCTACACCTTC.

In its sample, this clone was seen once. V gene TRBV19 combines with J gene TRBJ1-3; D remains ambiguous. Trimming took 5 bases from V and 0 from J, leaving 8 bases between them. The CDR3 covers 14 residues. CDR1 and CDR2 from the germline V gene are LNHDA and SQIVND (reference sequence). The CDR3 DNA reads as TGTGCCAGTAGTTATCCGGGCTCTGGAAACACCATATATTTT. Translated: CASSYPGSGNTIYF.

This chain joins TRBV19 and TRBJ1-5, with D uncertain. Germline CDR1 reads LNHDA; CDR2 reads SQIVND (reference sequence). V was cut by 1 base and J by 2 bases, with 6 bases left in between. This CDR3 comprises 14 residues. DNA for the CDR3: TGTGCCAGTAGTATAGCCCGGGGCAATCAGCCCCAGCATTTT. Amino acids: CASSIARGNQPQHF.

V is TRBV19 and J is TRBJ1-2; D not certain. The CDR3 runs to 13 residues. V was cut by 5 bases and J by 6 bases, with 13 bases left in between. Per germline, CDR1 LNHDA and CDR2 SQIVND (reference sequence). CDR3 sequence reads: CASSDPIFDGYTF. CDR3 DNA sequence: TGTGCCAGTAGTGATCCGATCTTCGATGGCTACACCTTC.

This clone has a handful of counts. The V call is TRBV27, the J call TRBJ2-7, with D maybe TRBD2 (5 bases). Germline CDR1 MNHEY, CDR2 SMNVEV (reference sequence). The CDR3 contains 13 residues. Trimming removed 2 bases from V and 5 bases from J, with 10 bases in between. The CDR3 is CASSLEGTNEQYF. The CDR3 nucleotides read TGTGCCAGCAGTTTAGAGGGAACTAACGAGCAGTACTTC.